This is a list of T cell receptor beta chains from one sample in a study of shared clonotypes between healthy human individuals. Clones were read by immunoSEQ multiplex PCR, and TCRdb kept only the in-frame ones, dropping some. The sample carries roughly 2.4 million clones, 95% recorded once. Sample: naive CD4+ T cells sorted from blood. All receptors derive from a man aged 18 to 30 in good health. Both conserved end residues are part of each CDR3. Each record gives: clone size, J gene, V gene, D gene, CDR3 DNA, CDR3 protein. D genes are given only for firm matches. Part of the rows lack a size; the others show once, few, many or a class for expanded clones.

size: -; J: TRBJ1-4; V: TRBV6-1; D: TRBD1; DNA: TGTGCCAGCAGTGCTACAGGGGAGGGGAAGGATGAAAAACTGTTTTTT; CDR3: CASSATGEGKDEKLFF
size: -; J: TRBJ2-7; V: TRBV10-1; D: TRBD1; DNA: TGCGCCAGCAGTGAGTCGGGGACAGGGTACTACGAGCAGTACTTC; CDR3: CASSESGTGYYEQYF
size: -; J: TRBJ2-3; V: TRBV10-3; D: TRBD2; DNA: TGTGCCATCAGTGAGCGACTAGCGGGGCTCACAGATACGCAGTATTTT; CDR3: CAISERLAGLTDTQYF
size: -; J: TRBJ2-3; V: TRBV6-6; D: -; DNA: TGTGCCAGCAGTTATTCGGGGAGACAGGATACGCAGTATTTT; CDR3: CASSYSGRQDTQYF
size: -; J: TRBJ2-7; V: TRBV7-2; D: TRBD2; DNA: TGTGCCAGCAGCTCCACTAGCGAGTACGAGCAGTACTTC; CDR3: CASSSTSEYEQYF
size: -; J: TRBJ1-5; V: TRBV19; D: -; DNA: TGTGCCAGTAGTGGCGGGAATCAGCCCCAGCATTTT; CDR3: CASSGGNQPQHF
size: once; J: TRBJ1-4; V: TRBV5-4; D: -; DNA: TGTGCCAGCAGCTCCCTAGGAGGGGGGGATGAAAAACTGTTTTTT; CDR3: CASSSLGGGDEKLFF
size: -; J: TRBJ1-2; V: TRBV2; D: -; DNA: TGTGCCAGCACCGACGGACCTGATCTCTATGGCTACACCTTC; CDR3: CASTDGPDLYGYTF
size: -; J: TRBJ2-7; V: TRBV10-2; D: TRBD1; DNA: TGCGCCAGCAGTGACGACAGGGCCCACGAGCAGTACTTC; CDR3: CASSDDRAHEQYF
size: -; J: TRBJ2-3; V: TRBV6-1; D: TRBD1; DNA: TGTGCCAGCAGGGGACAGGCAGATACGCAGTATTTT; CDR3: CASRGQADTQYF
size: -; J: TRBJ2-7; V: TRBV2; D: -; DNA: TGTGCCAGCAGTGATCTGGGTGGGTTGAGCGAGCAGTACTTC; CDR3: CASSDLGGLSEQYF